The T cell receptor beta chain under discussion was sequenced for a study of tissue T cells after allogeneic stem cell transplantation. About this clone: Its matching antigen is unknown. Germline and genes: mouse. The CDR3 extends 1 residue past the end of the read, so its final part is completed from the germline J gene.

Study-wide results and limits: Shared clones across patients were few; motif clustering revealed tissue-specific shared signatures. Within patients, tissue anatomy strongly shaped TCR repertoire composition. Which tissue TCRs were alloreactive or antigen-specific was not determined. Some clones might be persisting host cells.

Produced via immunoSEQ multiplex PCR; TCRdb's table is partial and in-frame only. The sample includes under 8,500 clones, 30% to 40% of them seen just once. Germline values: CDR1 NSHNY, CDR2 SYGAGN. The V and J ends lost 5 bases and 8 bases respectively, with 8 bases between them. This CDR3 region has 12 residues. Time point: mouse harvest day 14 after allogeneic transplant. Each mouse received 10^7 T-cell-depleted marrow cells plus 10^6 splenic CD5+ T cells by tail vein. Mice had MHC-mismatched B6 into BALB/c GVHD, sampled day 7 or 14. The V call is TRBV13-1, the J call TRBJ1-6; possibly TRBD1 for D (5 bases). TRBJ1-6 is an ORF, with its function uncertain. The TCR originated in a female BALB/c mouse given C57BL/6 T cells with graft-versus-host disease after an allogeneic hematopoietic cell transplant. Sequenced material: skin. The CDR3 here is CASRVRDSPLYF. Partial CDR3 DNA: TGTGCCAGCAGGGTCAGGGATTCGCCCCTCTAC.